What follows describes a single T cell receptor (beta chain). Authors' analysis steps: Cell counts per sample came from amplifying reference gene primers. The method was immunoSEQ multiplex PCR; TCRdb's version includes in-frame clones alone and lacks a portion of them. V, J and clone size derive from that table, while D and trimming were established from the DNA sequence. The sample consists of tens of thousands of clones, 75% to 85% of them appearing once. The source of the sample is a study of blood T cell repertoires in COVID-19. At the level of the study: The United States, Italy and Spain provided the acute and convalescent COVID-19 samples. T cells, B-cell-depleted T cells, or PBMCs supplied cDNA or gDNA.

Source material: peripheral blood. The TCR sequence derives from a human donor in a cohort sampled during active COVID-19.

DNA for the CDR3: TGTGCCACCCACCGACTAGCGGGAGTCAATGAGCAGTTCTTC. Its translation: CATHRLAGVNEQFF. This sequence joins TRBV27 and TRBJ2-1; 12 bases map to TRBD2. After removal of 10 bases from V and 6 bases from J, the junction contained 7 bases not matched to a gene. The CDR3 sequence is 14 residues long. Per the germline V gene, CDR1 is MNHEY and CDR2 is SMNVEV (reference sequence).